These 25 T cell receptor beta chains were all obtained from the same sample, sequenced in a study of blood T cell repertoires in COVID-19. Using immunoSEQ multiplex PCR, the repertoire was profiled, and TCRdb retains in-frame clones only, with some absent. The top ten clones hold approximately 2.7% of a sample with more than 150,000 clones, around 87% of them seen once. Sequenced input: peripheral blood. The source of these receptors is a man between 40 and 49 years old with active or convalescent COVID-19.

V usage is TRBV11-2 and J usage is TRBJ1-4; D is perhaps TRBD1 (6 bases). The CDR3 loop spans 14 amino acids. Looked up from germline, CDR1 is SGHAT and CDR2 is FQNNGV. Between the trimmed V and J ends, which lost 6 bases and 8 bases, there was a span of 16 bases. The CDR3 is CASSSRGGGEKLFF. DNA of the CDR3: TGTGCCAGCAGTTCCAGGGGAGGGGGGGAAAAACTGTTTTTT.

In its sample, this clone was seen once. V usage is TRBV27 and J usage is TRBJ1-1, with TRBD1 as a possible D gene (6 bases). This CDR3 comprises 14 residues. Germline V lookup: CDR1 MNHEY, CDR2 SMNVEV (reference sequence). V was trimmed by 2 bases and J by 6 bases, leaving 13 bases between them. The CDR3 is CASSLRGGQPEAFF. The CDR3 DNA reads as TGTGCCAGCAGTTTACGGGGGGGGCAGCCTGAAGCTTTCTTT.

The chain links TRBV6-1 to TRBJ2-5; D is unclear. Looked up from germline, CDR1 is MNHNS and CDR2 is SASEGT. Trimming shortened V by 2 bases and J by 1 base, and 11 bases separated the two germline ends. The CDR3 sequence is 15 residues long. The CDR3 DNA reads as TGTGCCAGCAGTGAACGGTGGAGTTCCCAAGAGACCCAGTACTTC. Its protein product is CASSERWSSQETQYF.

This sequence joins TRBV28 and TRBJ1-5; 8 bases match TRBD1. V lost 7 bases, J lost 3 bases, and 8 bases stayed unmatched. The length of the CDR3 is 15 residues. In germline, CDR1 is MDHEN, CDR2 SYDVKM. The CDR3 nucleotides are TGTGCCAGCAAGGACAGGGCCCACCTCAATCAGCCCCAGCATTTT. Translated, it gives CASKDRAHLNQPQHF.

The chain uses TRBV5-1 and TRBJ1-1; 12 nucleotides line up with TRBD1. The CDR3 is 15 amino acids. V lost 3 bases, J lost 6 bases, and 6 bases stayed unmatched. CDR1 is SGHRS, CDR2 YFSETQ, per germline. The CDR3 bases are TGCGCCAGCAGCTCGCCGGGACAGGGGGCCGCTGAAGCTTTCTTT. Translated: CASSSPGQGAAEAFF.

This chain connects TRBV24-1 to TRBJ2-7, with 13 bases that match TRBD2. The CDR3 spans 16 residues. Germline values: CDR1 KGHDR, CDR2 SFDVKD. Trimming took 3 bases from V and 3 from J; bases not matched to a gene: 4. CDR3 loop: CATSDGLAGALYEQYF. The CDR3 DNA reads as TGTGCCACCAGTGATGGACTAGCGGGGGCCCTCTACGAGCAGTACTTC.

The chain is built from TRBV24-1 and TRBJ2-1, with D possibly being TRBD1 (5 bases). Germline V gives CDR1 KGHDR, CDR2 SFDVKD. V was shortened by 4 bases and J by 0 bases, with 12 bases between the two germline ends. This CDR3 spans 16 amino acids. This CDR3 is CATSDPDSSSYNEQFF. As DNA, the CDR3 is TGTGCCACCAGTGACCCCGACAGCAGCTCCTACAATGAGCAGTTCTTC.

This clone appeared once. The chain joins TRBV19 to TRBJ2-2; D may be TRBD2 (6 bases). Trimming took off 6 bases at V and 5 bases at J, with 7 bases between the two ends. Per the germline V gene, CDR1 is LNHDA and CDR2 is SQIVND (reference sequence). CDR3 length: 12 residues. Here the CDR3 reads CASRRETGELFF. The CDR3 nucleotides read TGTGCCAGTAGGCGGGAAACCGGGGAGCTGTTTTTT.

V and J are TRBV4-1 and TRBJ2-3; maybe TRBD2 (6 bases). The CDR3 sequence is 16 residues long. The germline V gene has CDR1 MGHRA and CDR2 YSYEKL. Trimming cost V 1 base and J 1 base, with 12 bases left between them. The CDR3 region is CASSQAEGLGTDTQYF. The CDR3 DNA reads as TGCGCCAGCAGCCAAGCGGAGGGTTTGGGCACAGATACGCAGTATTTT.

The V call is TRBV7-3, the J call TRBJ2-7, with a weak D call TRBD1 (6 bases). The CDR3 length is 14 residues. V lost 3 bases, J lost 2 bases, and 11 bases lay in between. Germline CDR1 reads SGHTA; CDR2 reads FQGTGA. This CDR3 reads CASSFGTTPYEQYF. CDR3 in DNA: TGTGCCAGCAGCTTTGGGACAACCCCCTACGAGCAGTACTTC.

The J gene is TRBJ1-3, the V gene TRBV29-1, with TRBD1 matching over 8 bases. V shed 0 bases, J shed 0 bases, and the junction held 4 bases outside the gene matches. The CDR3 extends over 16 amino acids. Germline values: CDR1 SQVTM, CDR2 ANQGSEA. The CDR3 coding sequence is TGCAGCGTTGAAGACGGACAGGGTCTCTCTGGAAACACCATATATTTT. It is translated as CSVEDGQGLSGNTIYF.

V is TRBV7-2 and J is TRBJ1-2; 12 nucleotides align to TRBD1. The CDR3 is 15 amino acids. Trimming at V came to 5 bases and at J to 8 bases, leaving 9 bases not matched to a gene. Germline lookup yields CDR1 SGHTA and CDR2 FQGNSA. The CDR3 region is CASSPPGQGAQGYTF. The CDR3 region has the DNA TGTGCCAGCAGCCCCCCGGGACAGGGGGCGCAGGGCTACACCTTC.

This chain uses TRBV6-5 with TRBJ2-7, with 9 positions matching TRBD1. Germline V gene sequence: CDR1 MNHEY, CDR2 SVGAGI. The CDR3 has 12 residues. V shed 4 bases, J shed 7 bases, and the junction held 2 bases outside the gene matches. The CDR3, as DNA: TGTGCCAGCAGTTCGGACAGGGGAGAGCAGTACTTC. Its translation: CASSSDRGEQYF.

This chain links TRBV3-1 (or the pseudogene TRBV3-2) with TRBJ1-1; D gene ambiguous. This CDR3 region has 12 residues. CDR1 and CDR2 (germline): LGHDT, YNNKEL (reference sequence). V dropped 4 bases and J dropped 3 bases, with 6 bases sitting between them. CDR3 sequence: CASSLRDTEAFF. The DNA for the CDR3 is TGTGCCAGCAGCCTACGGGACACTGAAGCTTTCTTT.

This chain connects TRBV7-9 to TRBJ2-7, with D tentatively TRBD1 (6 bases). V lost 1 base to trimming and J lost 4 bases, with 20 bases between them. The length of the CDR3 is 17 residues. CDR1 and CDR2 from the germline V gene are SEHNR and FQNEAQ (reference sequence). CDR3 residues: CASSLDGRGHGGYEQYF. The CDR3 DNA is TGTGCCAGCAGCTTAGATGGAAGGGGACATGGGGGTTACGAGCAGTACTTC.

J is TRBJ1-2 and V is TRBV24-1; 8 bases fit TRBD1. The V gene's germline CDR1 is KGHDR and CDR2 SFDVKD. J lost 4 bases, V lost 3 bases, and 12 bases had no gene match. There are 17 residues in the CDR3. The CDR3 DNA sequence: TGTGCCACCAGTGATGTCGGGCAGGGGGCGGACGTCTATGGCTACACCTTC. This gives the protein CATSDVGQGADVYGYTF.

The chain has TRBV2 and TRBJ1-4; TRBD1 might be the D (6 bases). Germline-derived CDR1 and CDR2 are SNHLY and FYNNEI. V was shortened by 4 bases and J by 6 bases, with 12 bases between the two germline ends. The CDR3 contains 14 residues. The CDR3 DNA is TGTGCCAGCAGTGTGGGGGCGCAGGATGAAAAACTGTTTTTT. It yields the protein CASSVGAQDEKLFF.

The chain is built from TRBV5-1 and TRBJ2-1; TRBD2 agrees at 9 bases. The trim removed 4 bases at V and 7 bases at J, leaving 9 bases unmatched. This CDR3 has 15 amino acids. Germline assignment: CDR1 SGHRS and CDR2 YFSETQ. This CDR3 is CASSPLAGGRNEQFF. In nucleotides, the CDR3 is TGCGCCAGCAGCCCGTTGGCGGGGGGGCGGAATGAGCAGTTCTTC.

The rearrangement links TRBV10-3 to TRBJ2-3, with 9 bases that match TRBD1. The trim removed 8 bases at V and 2 bases at J, leaving 8 bases unmatched. The CDR3 contains 15 residues. Germline CDR1 reads ENHRY; CDR2 reads SYGVKD. The CDR3 coding sequence is TGTGCCATCGGAGGACAGGGGCCCAACACAGATACGCAGTATTTT. This encodes CAIGGQGPNTDTQYF.

The V call is TRBV5-1, the J call TRBJ1-1; D may be TRBD1 (6 bases). The length of the CDR3 is 14 residues. Looked up from germline, CDR1 is SGHRS and CDR2 is YFSETQ. V was clipped by 4 bases and J by 1 base, with 11 bases between them. The CDR3 sequence is CASSKSTGNTEAFF. Written as DNA, the CDR3 is TGCGCCAGCAGCAAATCGACAGGGAACACTGAAGCTTTCTTT.

The rearrangement uses TRBV11-2 and TRBJ2-7, with 8 bases identical to TRBD1. The CDR3 consists of 13 residues. V trimming: 7 bases; J trimming: 6 bases; junction bases outside the gene matches: 8. Germline V gives CDR1 SGHAT, CDR2 FQNNGV. In DNA, the CDR3 is TGTGCCAGCACCCAGGCAGGGGGCGCCGAGCAGTACTTC. Amino acid sequence: CASTQAGGAEQYF.

The V and J genes are TRBV7-2 and TRBJ2-4; 9 positions match TRBD2. The CDR3 runs 15 residues. CDR1 is SGHTA and CDR2 is FQGNSA in the germline V gene. J was trimmed by 0 bases and V by 5 bases; bases with no gene match: 2. CDR3 sequence: CASSGGGEAKNIQYF. For the CDR3, the DNA is TGTGCCAGCAGCGGCGGGGGGGAAGCCAAAAACATTCAGTACTTC.

The chain joins TRBV5-1 to TRBJ2-1; 14 bases are a match to TRBD2. Germline CDR1 and CDR2: SGHRS and YFSETQ. V was clipped by 4 bases and J by 4 bases; unmatched bases: 4. CDR3 length: 16 amino acids. The CDR3 region is CASSAGLAGVYNEQFF. The DNA of the CDR3 is TGCGCCAGCAGCGCGGGACTAGCGGGGGTATACAATGAGCAGTTCTTC.

The chain recombines TRBV19 with TRBJ1-1; 9 bases are a match to TRBD1. The V segment lost 3 bases and the J segment 3 bases; nucleotides outside the gene matches: 5. Germline lookup yields CDR1 LNHDA and CDR2 SQIVND (reference sequence). The CDR3 contains 15 residues. The CDR3 DNA sequence: TGTGCCAGTAGTATTAGTGACAGGGGGGACACTGAAGCTTTCTTT. It yields the protein CASSISDRGDTEAFF.

The CDR3 DNA reads TGTGCCAGCAGTTACTCGGGCAGGGGGAGCGGCTACACCTTC. This sequence encodes CASSYSGRGSGYTF. The V gene is TRBV6-5, the J gene TRBJ1-2, with TRBD1 matching 7 bases. Trimming removed 0 bases from V and 8 bases from J; junction bases left unmatched: 6. From germline, CDR1 is MNHEY and CDR2 SVGAGI. The CDR3 contains 14 residues.